The rows below give T cell receptor beta chains drawn from one sample of a study of Ad26.COV2.S vaccination and SARS-CoV-2 variants. Clones were read by immunoSEQ multiplex PCR, and TCRdb kept only the in-frame ones, dropping some. The data hold about 430,000 clones, with approximately 92% observed a single time. Here the sequenced sample was peripheral blood, taken in a trial of Ad26.COV2.S vaccine versus placebo. Receptor source: a person between 18 and 65 years old who received the Ad26.COV2.S COVID-19 vaccine or a placebo. Each CDR3 is given with its conserved first and last residue. Each record gives: clone size, D gene, V gene, J gene, CDR3 DNA, CDR3 protein. The D gene is left open where the match is weak. Some rows have no size entry. The others give once, few or many, or a class for an expanded clone.

clone size: NA
D gene: TRBD1
V gene: TRBV5-1
J gene: TRBJ2-2
CDR3 DNA: TGCGCCAGCAGCTTGGGACAGGGGGTGGACACCGGGGAGCTGTTTTTT
CDR3 protein: CASSLGQGVDTGELFF

clone size: NA
D gene: NA
V gene: TRBV4-3
J gene: TRBJ2-2
CDR3 DNA: TGCGCCAGCAGCCAAGATGCCGCTAGGGCCGGGGAGCTGTTTTTT
CDR3 protein: CASSQDAARAGELFF

clone size: NA
D gene: NA
V gene: TRBV2
J gene: TRBJ1-1
CDR3 DNA: TGTGCCAGCAGTGGAGGAGGGCGTAACACTGAAGCTTTCTTT
CDR3 protein: CASSGGGRNTEAFF

clone size: NA
D gene: NA
V gene: TRBV7-8
J gene: TRBJ1-1
CDR3 DNA: TGTGCCAGCAGCTTAGTGGGGGGGGACACTGAAGCTTTCTTT
CDR3 protein: CASSLVGGDTEAFF

clone size: once
D gene: NA
V gene: TRBV7-9
J gene: TRBJ2-7
CDR3 DNA: TGTGCCAGCAGCTTAGGGCTAGCCTACGAGCAGTACTTC
CDR3 protein: CASSLGLAYEQYF

clone size: NA
D gene: TRBD2
V gene: TRBV15
J gene: TRBJ2-7
CDR3 DNA: TGTGCCACCAGCAGAGATCGGGGGACTAAGTTCTACGAGCAGTACTTC
CDR3 protein: CATSRDRGTKFYEQYF

clone size: NA
D gene: NA
V gene: TRBV27
J gene: TRBJ1-3
CDR3 DNA: TGTGCCAGCAGTTTAGTGAGGGGCTCTGGAAACACCATATATTTT
CDR3 protein: CASSLVRGSGNTIYF

clone size: NA
D gene: TRBD2
V gene: TRBV4-3
J gene: TRBJ2-2
CDR3 DNA: TGCGCCAGCAGCCAAGATCGGGTAGCGGGGTTCAACACCGGGGAGCTGTTTTTT
CDR3 protein: CASSQDRVAGFNTGELFF

clone size: NA
D gene: NA
V gene: TRBV5-1
J gene: TRBJ2-1
CDR3 DNA: TGCGCCAGCAGCCCGGGTACTAGCAACAATGAGCAGTTCTTC
CDR3 protein: CASSPGTSNNEQFF

clone size: once
D gene: NA
V gene: TRBV7-2
J gene: TRBJ2-3
CDR3 DNA: TGTGCCAGCAGCTTAGACCGGGACTCCACAGATACGCAGTATTTT
CDR3 protein: CASSLDRDSTDTQYF

clone size: NA
D gene: NA
V gene: TRBV6-1
J gene: TRBJ1-1
CDR3 DNA: TGTGCCAGCAGTGACCGGGGGCTGAACACTGAAGCTTTCTTT
CDR3 protein: CASSDRGLNTEAFF

clone size: NA
D gene: TRBD2
V gene: TRBV6-2/TRBV6-3
J gene: TRBJ2-2
CDR3 DNA: TGTGCCAGCAGTCTAATAGCGGGAGGGGCCGGGGAGCTGTTTTTT
CDR3 protein: CASSLIAGGAGELFF

clone size: NA
D gene: NA
V gene: TRBV3-1/TRBV3-2
J gene: TRBJ1-1
CDR3 DNA: TGTGCCAGCAGCCAAGCAGACAGAGAAGCTTTCTTT
CDR3 protein: CASSQADREAFF

clone size: NA
D gene: TRBD2
V gene: TRBV9
J gene: TRBJ2-1
CDR3 DNA: TGTGCCAGCAGCGCCCAAGACCTAGCGGGAGTGGATGAGCAGTTCTTC
CDR3 protein: CASSAQDLAGVDEQFF

clone size: NA
D gene: TRBD2
V gene: TRBV28
J gene: TRBJ2-7
CDR3 DNA: TGTGCCAGCAGTCTCATACAGGTAGCGGGAGACGAGCAGTACTTC
CDR3 protein: CASSLIQVAGDEQYF

clone size: NA
D gene: TRBD2
V gene: TRBV30
J gene: TRBJ2-5
CDR3 DNA: TGTGCCTGGAGTAAGAAGGCGGGAGGGCAAGAGACCCAGTACTTC
CDR3 protein: CAWSKKAGGQETQYF

clone size: NA
D gene: TRBD2
V gene: TRBV9
J gene: TRBJ2-1
CDR3 DNA: TGTGCCAGCAGTGTAGGTGGGCTAGCGGCCAATGAGCAGTTCTTC
CDR3 protein: CASSVGGLAANEQFF

clone size: NA
D gene: NA
V gene: TRBV6-6
J gene: TRBJ2-7
CDR3 DNA: TGTGCCAGCAGCCGGGACATTTCCTACGAGCAGTACTTC
CDR3 protein: CASSRDISYEQYF

clone size: NA
D gene: TRBD2
V gene: TRBV29-1
J gene: TRBJ2-3
CDR3 DNA: TGCAGCGTTGCGGTAGCGGGATTCACAGATACGCAGTATTTT
CDR3 protein: CSVAVAGFTDTQYF

clone size: NA
D gene: NA
V gene: TRBV4-1
J gene: TRBJ2-7
CDR3 DNA: TGCGCCAGCAGCCAAGAAGGCGGAGACAGCTCCTACGAGCAGTACTTC
CDR3 protein: CASSQEGGDSSYEQYF

clone size: NA
D gene: TRBD2
V gene: TRBV10-3
J gene: TRBJ2-7
CDR3 DNA: TGTGCCATCAGTCCCCTAGCGGGAGGCACCTACGAGCAGTACTTC
CDR3 protein: CAISPLAGGTYEQYF

clone size: NA
D gene: NA
V gene: TRBV12-3/TRBV12-4
J gene: TRBJ1-5
CDR3 DNA: TGTGCCAGCAGTTTAGAGGGTCGACAGCCCCAGCATTTT
CDR3 protein: CASSLEGRQPQHF

clone size: NA
D gene: TRBD2
V gene: TRBV7-9
J gene: TRBJ2-5
CDR3 DNA: TGTGCCAGCAGCTTAGAATATAGCGGGATGAGGAAAGAGACCCAGTACTTC
CDR3 protein: CASSLEYSGMRKETQYF

clone size: NA
D gene: NA
V gene: TRBV29-1
J gene: TRBJ2-7
CDR3 DNA: TGCAGCGTTGAAGCCGGGAGCTACGAGCAGTACTTC
CDR3 protein: CSVEAGSYEQYF

clone size: NA
D gene: NA
V gene: TRBV7-9
J gene: TRBJ1-6
CDR3 DNA: TGTGCCAGCAGCTTAGGGAAGGGACTCTCCTATAATTCACCCCTCCACTTT
CDR3 protein: CASSLGKGLSYNSPLHF

clone size: NA
D gene: NA
V gene: TRBV5-1
J gene: TRBJ1-1
CDR3 DNA: TGCGCCAGCAGCTTGGCCCCACAGGGCGGCGACACTGAAGCTTTCTTT
CDR3 protein: CASSLAPQGGDTEAFF

clone size: NA
D gene: NA
V gene: TRBV19
J gene: TRBJ1-1
CDR3 DNA: TGTGCCAGTAGTATAGCCACAGGGTCTGAAGCTTTCTTT
CDR3 protein: CASSIATGSEAFF

clone size: NA
D gene: NA
V gene: TRBV18
J gene: TRBJ1-2
CDR3 DNA: TGTGCCAGCTCACCAGGGACCAACTATGGCTACACCTTC
CDR3 protein: CASSPGTNYGYTF

clone size: NA
D gene: NA
V gene: TRBV27
J gene: TRBJ2-7
CDR3 DNA: TGTGCCAGCAGTGTCAGCTTTTCCTCCTACGAGCAGTACTTC
CDR3 protein: CASSVSFSSYEQYF

clone size: NA
D gene: NA
V gene: TRBV7-7
J gene: TRBJ2-5
CDR3 DNA: TGTGCCAGCAGCTTGGACGGGGAGGAGACCCAGTACTTC
CDR3 protein: CASSLDGEETQYF

clone size: NA
D gene: NA
V gene: TRBV4-3
J gene: TRBJ2-2
CDR3 DNA: TGCGCCAGCAGCCAAGATCGGTGGGCGTCGGGGAACACCGGGGAGCTGTTTTTT
CDR3 protein: CASSQDRWASGNTGELFF

clone size: NA
D gene: NA
V gene: TRBV19
J gene: TRBJ2-7
CDR3 DNA: TGTGCCAGTAGCGCTCGGGCGGGACGGTTGGACGAGCAGTACTTC
CDR3 protein: CASSARAGRLDEQYF

clone size: NA
D gene: NA
V gene: TRBV7-6
J gene: TRBJ2-2
CDR3 DNA: TGTGCCAGCAGTCACACCACGCTTTACACCGGGGAGCTGTTTTTT
CDR3 protein: CASSHTTLYTGELFF

clone size: NA
D gene: NA
V gene: TRBV6-2/TRBV6-3
J gene: TRBJ2-7
CDR3 DNA: TGTGCCAGCAGTACCAGGAGGGTTAGCTCCTACGAGCAGTACTTC
CDR3 protein: CASSTRRVSSYEQYF

clone size: NA
D gene: NA
V gene: TRBV3-1/TRBV3-2
J gene: TRBJ2-2
CDR3 DNA: TGTGCCAGCTGTGGGACCGGGGAGCTGTTTTTT
CDR3 protein: CASCGTGELFF

clone size: NA
D gene: NA
V gene: TRBV18
J gene: TRBJ2-5
CDR3 DNA: TGTGCCAGCTCACCACCGTCCCAGCACCAAGAGACCCAGTACTTC
CDR3 protein: CASSPPSQHQETQYF

clone size: NA
D gene: NA
V gene: TRBV27
J gene: TRBJ1-6
CDR3 DNA: TGTGCCAGCAGTCCCCGGGAACGGAATTCACCCCTCCACTTT
CDR3 protein: CASSPRERNSPLHF

clone size: NA
D gene: NA
V gene: TRBV28
J gene: TRBJ1-6
CDR3 DNA: TGTGCCAGCAGCGATCAAGTGAATAATTCACCCCTCCACTTT
CDR3 protein: CASSDQVNNSPLHF

clone size: NA
D gene: TRBD2
V gene: TRBV6-5
J gene: TRBJ2-7
CDR3 DNA: TGTGCCAGCAGTACTAGCGGGACCTCCTACGAGCAGTACTTC
CDR3 protein: CASSTSGTSYEQYF

clone size: NA
D gene: NA
V gene: TRBV15
J gene: TRBJ2-5
CDR3 DNA: TGTGCCACCAGCCTCCACCTCCAAGAGACCCAGTACTTC
CDR3 protein: CATSLHLQETQYF

clone size: NA
D gene: TRBD1
V gene: TRBV5-4
J gene: TRBJ1-3
CDR3 DNA: TGTGCCAGCAGCCCGGGGACAGGTGCTACCTCTGGAAACACCATATATTTT
CDR3 protein: CASSPGTGATSGNTIYF

clone size: NA
D gene: TRBD2
V gene: TRBV3-1/TRBV3-2
J gene: TRBJ2-5
CDR3 DNA: TGTGCCAGCAGCCAAGATATTCTAGCGGGAGAGACCCAGTACTTC
CDR3 protein: CASSQDILAGETQYF

clone size: NA
D gene: TRBD1
V gene: TRBV30
J gene: TRBJ2-7
CDR3 DNA: TGTGCCTGGAGTCGGGACAGGGGGGTGTACGAGCAGTACTTC
CDR3 protein: CAWSRDRGVYEQYF

clone size: NA
D gene: NA
V gene: TRBV30
J gene: TRBJ2-1
CDR3 DNA: TGTGCCTGGAGTGTCTGGGGCAATGAGCAGTTCTTC
CDR3 protein: CAWSVWGNEQFF

clone size: NA
D gene: NA
V gene: TRBV9
J gene: TRBJ1-3
CDR3 DNA: TGTGCCAGCAGCGTACTGGACTCGAAGAGCTCTGGAAACACCATATATTTT
CDR3 protein: CASSVLDSKSSGNTIYF

clone size: few
D gene: NA
V gene: TRBV7-8
J gene: TRBJ1-1
CDR3 DNA: TGTGCCAGCAGCTTTAGTGGGTACACTGAAGCTTTCTTT
CDR3 protein: CASSFSGYTEAFF